This T cell receptor beta chain was profiled in a study of T-cell reconstitution after alpha-beta-depleted transplantation in children. Study observations and caveats: Fresh T-cell production supplied most of the T-cell counts and diversity seen one year after transplant. Where alpha-beta T cells came from about two months after transplant was reportedly several hundred expanded graft clones. In some patients, recipient T cells and intrathymic progenitors surviving conditioning explained high day-60 diversity.

A TCRbeta library incorporating unique molecular identifiers was prepared. TCRdb used MiXCR to reprocess the PCR reads, holding one entry per CDR3 protein. The sample consists of about 580,000 distinct CDR3 sequences, under 25% of them appearing once. As for this clonotype: Its antigen is undetermined.

With 2 bases clipped from V and 1 base from J, the junction kept 19 bases outside the gene matches. The CDR3 totals 21 residues. The specimen was PBMCs, mostly from graft donor cells, collected 360 days after TCRalphabeta/CD19-depleted stem cell transplant. The V and J genes are TRBV12-3 or TRBV12-4 and TRBJ2-7; 11 positions match TRBD1. The receptor was derived from a boy in the first two years of life who had a stem cell transplant for acute myeloid leukemia, so the T cells may come from the graft donor. The CDR3 sequence is CASSLRARLGTGGVVSYEQYV. In DNA form, the CDR3 reads TGTGCCAGCAGTTTAAGGGCGAGGTTGGGGACAGGGGGTGTAGTATCCTACGAGCAGTACGTC.